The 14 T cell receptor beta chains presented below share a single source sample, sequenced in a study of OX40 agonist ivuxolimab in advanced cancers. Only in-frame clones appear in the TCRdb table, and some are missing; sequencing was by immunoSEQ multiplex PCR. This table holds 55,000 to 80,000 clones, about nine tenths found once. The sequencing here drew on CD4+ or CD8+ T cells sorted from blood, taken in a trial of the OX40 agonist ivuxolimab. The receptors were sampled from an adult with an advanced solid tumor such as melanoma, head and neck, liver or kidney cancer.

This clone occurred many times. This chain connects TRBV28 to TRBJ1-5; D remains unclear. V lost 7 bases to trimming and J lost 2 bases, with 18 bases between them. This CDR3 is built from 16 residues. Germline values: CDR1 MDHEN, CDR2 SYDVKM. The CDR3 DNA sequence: TGTGCCAGCACTCAGAGGAGGGTCTATGGCAATCAGCCCCAGCATTTT. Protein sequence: CASTQRRVYGNQPQHF.

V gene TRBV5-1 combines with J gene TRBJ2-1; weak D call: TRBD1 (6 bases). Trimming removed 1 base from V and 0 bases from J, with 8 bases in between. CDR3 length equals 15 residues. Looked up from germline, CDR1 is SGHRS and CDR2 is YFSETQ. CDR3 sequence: CASSLMTGSYNEQFF. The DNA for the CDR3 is TGCGCCAGCAGCTTGATGACAGGCTCCTACAATGAGCAGTTCTTC.

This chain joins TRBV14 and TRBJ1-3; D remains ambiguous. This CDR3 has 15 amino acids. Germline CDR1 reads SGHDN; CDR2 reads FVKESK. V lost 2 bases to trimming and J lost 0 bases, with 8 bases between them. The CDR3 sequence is CASSQLDFSGNTIYF. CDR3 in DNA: TGTGCCAGCAGCCAACTGGACTTCTCTGGAAACACCATATATTTT.

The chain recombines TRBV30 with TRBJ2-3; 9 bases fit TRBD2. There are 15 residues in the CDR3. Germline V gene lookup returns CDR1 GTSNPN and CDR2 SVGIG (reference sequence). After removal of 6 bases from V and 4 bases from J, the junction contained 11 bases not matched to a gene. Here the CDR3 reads CACHHRAGGPDTQYF. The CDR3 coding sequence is TGTGCCTGCCACCACCGGGCGGGGGGGCCAGATACGCAGTATTTT. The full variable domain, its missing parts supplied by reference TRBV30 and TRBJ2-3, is SQTIHQWPATLVQPVGSPLSLECTVEGTSNPNLYWYRQAAGRGLQLLFYSVGIGQISSEVPQNLSASRPQDRQFILSSKKLLLSDSGFYLCACHHRAGGPDTQYFGPGTRLTVL.

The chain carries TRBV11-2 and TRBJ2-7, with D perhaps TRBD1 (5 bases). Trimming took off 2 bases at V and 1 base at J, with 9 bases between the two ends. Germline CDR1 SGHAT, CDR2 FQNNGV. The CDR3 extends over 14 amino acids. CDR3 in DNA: TGTGCCAGCAGCTTAACCGCAGGGTCCTACGAGCAGTACTTC. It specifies CASSLTAGSYEQYF.

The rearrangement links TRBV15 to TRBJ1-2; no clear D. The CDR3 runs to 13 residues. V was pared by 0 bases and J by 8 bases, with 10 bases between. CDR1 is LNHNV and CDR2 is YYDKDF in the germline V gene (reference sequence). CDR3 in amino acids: CATSRDGIWGYTF. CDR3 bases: TGTGCCACCAGCAGAGATGGGATTTGGGGCTACACCTTC.

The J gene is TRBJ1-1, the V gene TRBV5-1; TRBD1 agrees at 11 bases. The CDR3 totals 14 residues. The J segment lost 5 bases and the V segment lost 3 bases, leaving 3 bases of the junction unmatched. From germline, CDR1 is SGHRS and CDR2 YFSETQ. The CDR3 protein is CASSWGQGVTEAFF. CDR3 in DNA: TGCGCCAGCAGCTGGGGACAGGGGGTTACTGAAGCTTTCTTT. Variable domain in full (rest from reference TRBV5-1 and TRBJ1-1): KAGVTQTPRYLIKTRGQQVTLSCSPISGHRSVSWYQQTPGQGLQFLFEYFSETQRNKGNFPGRFSGRQFSNSRSEMNVSTLELGDSALYLCASSWGQGVTEAFFGQGTRLTVV.

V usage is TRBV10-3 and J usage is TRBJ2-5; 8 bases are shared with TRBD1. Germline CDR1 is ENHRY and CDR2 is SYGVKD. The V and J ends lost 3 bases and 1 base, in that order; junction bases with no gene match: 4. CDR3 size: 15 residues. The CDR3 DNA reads TGTGCCATCAGTGACATGACAGGGGCCCAAGAGACCCAGTACTTC. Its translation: CAISDMTGAQETQYF.

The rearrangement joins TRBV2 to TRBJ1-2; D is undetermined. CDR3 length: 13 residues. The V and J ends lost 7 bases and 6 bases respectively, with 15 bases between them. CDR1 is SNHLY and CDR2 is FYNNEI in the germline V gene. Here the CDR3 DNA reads TGTGCCAGCATGGGTCCTTCGAGGGATGGCTACACCTTC. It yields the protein CASMGPSRDGYTF.

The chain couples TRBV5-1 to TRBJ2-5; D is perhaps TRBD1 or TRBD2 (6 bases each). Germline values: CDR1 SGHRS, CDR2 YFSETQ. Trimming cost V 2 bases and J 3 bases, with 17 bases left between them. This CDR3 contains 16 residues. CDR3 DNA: TGCGCCAGCAGCTTCCCCTACGGCGGGGACAAAGAGACCCAGTACTTC. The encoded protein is CASSFPYGGDKETQYF.

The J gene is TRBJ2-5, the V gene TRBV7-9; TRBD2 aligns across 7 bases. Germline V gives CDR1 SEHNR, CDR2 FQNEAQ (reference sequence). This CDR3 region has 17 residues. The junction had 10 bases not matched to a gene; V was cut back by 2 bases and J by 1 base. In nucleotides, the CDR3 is TGTGCCAGCAGCTTAAGAGCGGGGAGACAGATCCAAGAGACCCAGTACTTC. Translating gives CASSLRAGRQIQETQYF.

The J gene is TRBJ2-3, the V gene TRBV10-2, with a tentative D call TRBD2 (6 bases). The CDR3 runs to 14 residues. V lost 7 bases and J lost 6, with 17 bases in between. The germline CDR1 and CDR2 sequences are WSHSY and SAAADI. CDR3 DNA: TGCGCCAGCACCCATCGGGGGATAGAGGATACGCAGTATTTT. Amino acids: CASTHRGIEDTQYF.

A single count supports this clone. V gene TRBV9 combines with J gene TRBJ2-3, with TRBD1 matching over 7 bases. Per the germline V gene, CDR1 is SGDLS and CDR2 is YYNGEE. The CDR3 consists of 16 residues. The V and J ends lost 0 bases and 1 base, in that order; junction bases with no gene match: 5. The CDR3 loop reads CASSVGRGPGTDTQYF. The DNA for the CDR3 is TGTGCCAGCAGCGTAGGAAGGGGGCCGGGCACAGATACGCAGTATTTT.

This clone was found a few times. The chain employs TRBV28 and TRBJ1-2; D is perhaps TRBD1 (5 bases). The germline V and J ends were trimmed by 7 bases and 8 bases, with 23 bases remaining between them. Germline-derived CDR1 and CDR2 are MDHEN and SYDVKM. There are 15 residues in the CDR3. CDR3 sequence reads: CASTSHQRGVRGYTF. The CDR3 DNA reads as TGTGCCAGCACGTCTCATCAGCGAGGGGTACGGGGCTACACCTTC.